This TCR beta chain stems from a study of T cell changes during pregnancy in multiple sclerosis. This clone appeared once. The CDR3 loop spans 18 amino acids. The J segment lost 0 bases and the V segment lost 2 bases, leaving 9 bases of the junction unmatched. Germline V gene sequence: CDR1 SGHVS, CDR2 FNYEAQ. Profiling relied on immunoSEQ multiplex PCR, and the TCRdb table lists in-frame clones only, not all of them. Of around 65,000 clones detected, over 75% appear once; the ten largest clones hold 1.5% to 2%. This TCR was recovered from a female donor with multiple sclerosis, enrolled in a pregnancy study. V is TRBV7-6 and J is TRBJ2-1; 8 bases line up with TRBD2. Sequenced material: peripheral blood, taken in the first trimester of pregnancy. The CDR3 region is CASSLQAGVLSSYNEQFF. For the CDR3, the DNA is TGTGCCAGCAGCTTACAAGCGGGAGTCCTCAGCTCCTACAATGAGCAGTTCTTC. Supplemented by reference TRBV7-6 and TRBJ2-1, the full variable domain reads GAGVSQSPRYKVTKRGQDVALRCDPISGHVSLYWYRQALGQGPEFLTYFNYEAQQDKSGLPNDRFSAERPEGSISTLTIQRTEQRDSAMYRCASSLQAGVLSSYNEQFFGPGTRLTVL.